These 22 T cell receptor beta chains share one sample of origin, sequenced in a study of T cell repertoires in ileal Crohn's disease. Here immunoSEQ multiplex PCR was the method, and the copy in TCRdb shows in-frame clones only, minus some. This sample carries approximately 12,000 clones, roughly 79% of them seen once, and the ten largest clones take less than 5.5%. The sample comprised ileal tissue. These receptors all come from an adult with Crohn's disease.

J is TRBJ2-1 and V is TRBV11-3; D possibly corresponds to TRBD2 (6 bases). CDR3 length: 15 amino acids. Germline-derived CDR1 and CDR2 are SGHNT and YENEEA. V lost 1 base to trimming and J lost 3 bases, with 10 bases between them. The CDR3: CASSLGGKNYNEQFF. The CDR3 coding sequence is TGTGCCAGCAGCTTAGGCGGGAAGAACTACAATGAGCAGTTCTTC.

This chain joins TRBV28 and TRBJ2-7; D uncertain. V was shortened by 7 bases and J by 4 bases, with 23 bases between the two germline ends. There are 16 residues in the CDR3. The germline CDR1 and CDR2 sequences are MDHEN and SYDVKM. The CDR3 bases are TGTGCCAGCACCTCCCAGAGGAGCCTTTTTTCTTACGAGCAGTACTTC. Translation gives CASTSQRSLFSYEQYF.

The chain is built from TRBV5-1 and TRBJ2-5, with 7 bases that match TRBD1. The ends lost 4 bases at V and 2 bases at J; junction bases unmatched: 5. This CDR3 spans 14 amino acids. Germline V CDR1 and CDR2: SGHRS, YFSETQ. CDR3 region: CASSLQGIQETQYF. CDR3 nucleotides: TGCGCCAGCAGCCTACAGGGGATTCAAGAGACCCAGTACTTC.

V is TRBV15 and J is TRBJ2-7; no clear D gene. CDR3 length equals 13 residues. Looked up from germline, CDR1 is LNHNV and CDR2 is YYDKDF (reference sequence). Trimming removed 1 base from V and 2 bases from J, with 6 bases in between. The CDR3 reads CATSRVPAYEQYF. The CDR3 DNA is TGTGCCACCAGCAGAGTTCCAGCCTACGAGCAGTACTTC.

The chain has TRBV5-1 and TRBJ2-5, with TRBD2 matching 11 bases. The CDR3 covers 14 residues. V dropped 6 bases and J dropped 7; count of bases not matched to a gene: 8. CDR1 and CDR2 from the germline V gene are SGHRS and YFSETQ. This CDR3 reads CASMVGTSGGTQYF. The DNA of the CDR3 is TGCGCCAGCATGGTCGGGACTAGCGGAGGGACCCAGTACTTC.

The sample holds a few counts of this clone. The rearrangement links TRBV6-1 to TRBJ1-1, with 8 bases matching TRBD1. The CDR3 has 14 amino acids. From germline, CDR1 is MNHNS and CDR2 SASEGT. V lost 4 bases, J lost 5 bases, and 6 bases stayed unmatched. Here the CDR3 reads CASSAGGSWTEAFF. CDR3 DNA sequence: TGTGCCAGCAGTGCAGGGGGCTCGTGGACTGAAGCTTTCTTT.

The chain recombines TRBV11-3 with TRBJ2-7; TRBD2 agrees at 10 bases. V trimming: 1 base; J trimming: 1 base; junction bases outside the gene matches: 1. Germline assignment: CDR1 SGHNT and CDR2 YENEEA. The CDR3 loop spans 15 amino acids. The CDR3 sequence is CASSLALAGSYEQYF. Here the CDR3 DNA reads TGTGCCAGCAGCTTAGCACTAGCGGGATCCTACGAGCAGTACTTC.

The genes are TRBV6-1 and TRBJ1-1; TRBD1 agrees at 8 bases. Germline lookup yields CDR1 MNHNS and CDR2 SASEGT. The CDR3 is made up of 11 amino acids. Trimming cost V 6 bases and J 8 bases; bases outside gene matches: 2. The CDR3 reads CASSHRGEAFF. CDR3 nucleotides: TGTGCCAGCAGCCACAGGGGGGAAGCTTTCTTT.

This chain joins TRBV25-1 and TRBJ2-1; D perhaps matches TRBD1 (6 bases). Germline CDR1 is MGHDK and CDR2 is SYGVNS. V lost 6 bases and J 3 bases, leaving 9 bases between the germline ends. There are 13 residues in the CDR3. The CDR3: CASRSDSYNEQFF. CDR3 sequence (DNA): TGTGCCAGCAGATCGGACAGCTACAATGAGCAGTTCTTC.

The DNA for the CDR3 is TGTGCCTGGAGCGACGGGGTCAAGGGGGCCAACGTCCTGACTTTC. Its protein product is CAWSDGVKGANVLTF. V and J are TRBV30 and TRBJ2-6, with TRBD2 as a possible D gene (5 bases). Germline CDR1 is GTSNPN and CDR2 is SVGIG (reference sequence). V was clipped by 3 bases and J by 4 bases, with 13 bases between them. CDR3 length: 15 residues.

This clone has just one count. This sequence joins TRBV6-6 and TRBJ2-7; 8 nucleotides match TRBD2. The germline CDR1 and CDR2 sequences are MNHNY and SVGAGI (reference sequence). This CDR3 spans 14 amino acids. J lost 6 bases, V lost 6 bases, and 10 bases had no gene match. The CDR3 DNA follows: TGTGCCAGCAGGGCCCCCGGGACTAGTTGCGAGCAGTACTTC. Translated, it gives CASRAPGTSCEQYF.

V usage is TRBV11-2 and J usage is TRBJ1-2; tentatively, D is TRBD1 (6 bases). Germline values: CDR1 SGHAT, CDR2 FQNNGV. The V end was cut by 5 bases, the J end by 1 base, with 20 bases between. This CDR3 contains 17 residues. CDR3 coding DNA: TGTGCCAGCAGCCCGAAGCCCACAGGGTTGTATAACTATGGCTACACCTTC. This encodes CASSPKPTGLYNYGYTF.

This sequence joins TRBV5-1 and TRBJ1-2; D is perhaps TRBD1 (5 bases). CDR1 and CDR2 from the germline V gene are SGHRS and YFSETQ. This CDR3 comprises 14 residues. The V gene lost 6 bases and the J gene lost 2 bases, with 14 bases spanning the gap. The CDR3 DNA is TGCGCCAGCACCGCCGGGGACTTGAACTATGGCTACACCTTC. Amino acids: CASTAGDLNYGYTF.

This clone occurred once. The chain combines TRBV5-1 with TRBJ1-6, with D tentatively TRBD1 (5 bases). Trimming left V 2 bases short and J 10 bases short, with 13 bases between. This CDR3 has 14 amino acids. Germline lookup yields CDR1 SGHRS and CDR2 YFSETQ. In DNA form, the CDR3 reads TGCGCCAGCAGCTTAGAGGGGAGGGGATCACCCCTCCACTTT. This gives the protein CASSLEGRGSPLHF.

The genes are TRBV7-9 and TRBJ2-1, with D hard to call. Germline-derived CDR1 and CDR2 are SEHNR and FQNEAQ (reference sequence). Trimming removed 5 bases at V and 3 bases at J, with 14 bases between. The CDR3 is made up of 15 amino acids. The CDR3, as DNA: TGTGCCAGCAGCGAGGCGACTTCATTCTACAATGAGCAGTTCTTC. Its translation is CASSEATSFYNEQFF.

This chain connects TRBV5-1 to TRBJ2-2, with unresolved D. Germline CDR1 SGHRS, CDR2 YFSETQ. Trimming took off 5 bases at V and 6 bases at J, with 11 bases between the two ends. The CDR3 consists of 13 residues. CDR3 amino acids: CASSQMGAGELFF. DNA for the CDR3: TGCGCCAGCAGTCAGATGGGCGCCGGGGAGCTGTTTTTT.

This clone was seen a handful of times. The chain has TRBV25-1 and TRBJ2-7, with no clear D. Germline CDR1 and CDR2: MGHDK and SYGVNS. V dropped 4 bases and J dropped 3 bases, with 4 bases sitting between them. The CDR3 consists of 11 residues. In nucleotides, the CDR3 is TGTGCCAGCAGTGCCAACTACGAGCAGTACTTC. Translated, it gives CASSANYEQYF.

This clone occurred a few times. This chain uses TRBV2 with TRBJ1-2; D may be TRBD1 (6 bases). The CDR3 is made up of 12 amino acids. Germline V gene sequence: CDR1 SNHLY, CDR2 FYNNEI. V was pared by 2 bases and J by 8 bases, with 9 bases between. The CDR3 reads CASSEQGRGYTF. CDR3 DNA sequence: TGTGCCAGCAGTGAACAGGGGCGAGGCTACACCTTC.

CDR3 protein: CASSSRGGLHF. CDR3 bases: TGTGCCAGCAGCTCGAGAGGAGGGCTACACTTT. The V gene is TRBV5-4, the J gene TRBJ1-6, with no clear D. Germline V lookup: CDR1 SGHNT, CDR2 YYREEE (reference sequence). Trimming left V 3 bases short and J 19 bases short, with 14 bases between. The CDR3 contains 11 residues.

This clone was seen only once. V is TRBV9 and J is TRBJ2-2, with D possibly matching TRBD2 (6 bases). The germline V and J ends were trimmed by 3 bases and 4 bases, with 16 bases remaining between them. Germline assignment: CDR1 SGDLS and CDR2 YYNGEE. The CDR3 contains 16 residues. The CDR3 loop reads CASSGPRFSGTGELFF. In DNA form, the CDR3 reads TGTGCCAGCAGCGGTCCTCGATTTAGCGGCACCGGGGAGCTGTTTTTT.

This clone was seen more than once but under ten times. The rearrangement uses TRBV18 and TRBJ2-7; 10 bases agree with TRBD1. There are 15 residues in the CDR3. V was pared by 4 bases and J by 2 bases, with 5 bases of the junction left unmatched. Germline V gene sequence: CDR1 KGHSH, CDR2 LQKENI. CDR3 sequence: CASSLAGTGAYEQYF. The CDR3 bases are TGTGCCAGCTCACTCGCCGGGACAGGGGCCTACGAGCAGTACTTC.

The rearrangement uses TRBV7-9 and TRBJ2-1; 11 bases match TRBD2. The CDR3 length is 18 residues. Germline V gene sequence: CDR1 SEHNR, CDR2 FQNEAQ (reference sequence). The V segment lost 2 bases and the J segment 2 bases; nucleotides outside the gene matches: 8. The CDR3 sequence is CASSLNLAGGYTYNEQFF. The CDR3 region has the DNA TGTGCCAGCAGCTTAAACCTAGCGGGAGGCTATACCTACAATGAGCAGTTCTTC.